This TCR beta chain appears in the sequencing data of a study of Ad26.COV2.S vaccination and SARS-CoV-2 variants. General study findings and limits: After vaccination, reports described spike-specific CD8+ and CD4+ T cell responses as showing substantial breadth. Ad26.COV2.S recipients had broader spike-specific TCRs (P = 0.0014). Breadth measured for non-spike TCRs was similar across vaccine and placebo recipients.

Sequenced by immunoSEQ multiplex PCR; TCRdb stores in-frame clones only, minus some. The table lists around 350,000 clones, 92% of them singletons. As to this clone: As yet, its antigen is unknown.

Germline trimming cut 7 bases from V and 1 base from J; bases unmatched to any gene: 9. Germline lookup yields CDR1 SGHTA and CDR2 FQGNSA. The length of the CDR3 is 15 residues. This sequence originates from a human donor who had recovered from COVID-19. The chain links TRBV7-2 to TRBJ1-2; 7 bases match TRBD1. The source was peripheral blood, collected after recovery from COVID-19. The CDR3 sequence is CASNKGGGFNYGYTF. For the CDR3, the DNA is TGTGCCAGCAACAAAGGGGGCGGGTTTAACTATGGCTACACCTTC.